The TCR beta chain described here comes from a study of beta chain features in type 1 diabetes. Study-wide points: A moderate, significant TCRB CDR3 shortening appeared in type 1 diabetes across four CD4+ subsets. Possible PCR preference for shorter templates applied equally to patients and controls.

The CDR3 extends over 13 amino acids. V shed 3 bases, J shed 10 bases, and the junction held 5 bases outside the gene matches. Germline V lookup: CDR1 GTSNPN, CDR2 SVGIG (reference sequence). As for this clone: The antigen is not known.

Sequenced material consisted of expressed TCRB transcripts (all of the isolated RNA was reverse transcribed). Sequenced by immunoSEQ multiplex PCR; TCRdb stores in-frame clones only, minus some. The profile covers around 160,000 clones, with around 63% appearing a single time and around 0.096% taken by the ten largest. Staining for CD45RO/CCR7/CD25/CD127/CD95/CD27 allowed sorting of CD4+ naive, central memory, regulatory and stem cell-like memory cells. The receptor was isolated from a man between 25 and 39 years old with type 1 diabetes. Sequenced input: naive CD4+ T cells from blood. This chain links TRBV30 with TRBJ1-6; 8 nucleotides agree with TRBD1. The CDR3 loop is CAWSGQGDSPLHF. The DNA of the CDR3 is TGTGCCTGGAGCGGACAGGGAGACTCACCCCTCCACTTT. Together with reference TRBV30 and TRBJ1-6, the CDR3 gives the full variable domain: SQTIHQWPATLVQPVGSPLSLECTVEGTSNPNLYWYRQAAGRGLQLLFYSVGIGQISSEVPQNLSASRPQDRQFILSSKKLLLSDSGFYLCAWSGQGDSPLHFGNGTRLTVT.